These T cell receptor beta chains were read from a single sample in a study of cytomegalovirus exposure and HLA in healthy donors. Generated by immunoSEQ multiplex PCR, the TCRdb table keeps only in-frame clones and is missing some. Among under 200,000 clones listed, less than 80% were seen once. The sequenced sample consisted of PBMCs. The receptors come from a man between 40 and 49 years old in good health and CMV-seronegative. CDR3s leave out the opening cysteine and the closing phenylalanine or tryptophan. Fields, in order: V gene, J gene, CDR3 length, CDR3 protein.

TRBV2	TRBJ2-3	14	ARGTSGSFGTDTQY
TRBV4-2	TRBJ1-5	12	ASADRLQGQPQH
TRBV5-1	TRBJ2-5	12	ASTWSGGQETQY
TRBV10-3	TRBJ2-5	13	AISASRQPEETQY
TRBV25-1	TRBJ1-1	10	ASESASGSYF
TRBV27	TRBJ2-7	12	ASRPSGGGTEQY
TRBV19	TRBJ2-1	11	ASSSQTTIKQF
TRBV29-1	TRBJ2-3	11	SVGSGNTDTQY
TRBV6-5	TRBJ2-7	10	ASSYEARKQY
TRBV21-1	TRBJ1-2	15	ASSKALRRKTNYGYT
TRBV6-5	TRBJ1-6	13	ASSYRTGGNSPLH
TRBV2	TRBJ2-1	13	ASRLRQGLYNEQF
TRBV11-2	TRBJ2-3	13	ASSLARLATDTQY
TRBV15	TRBJ2-7	11	ATSRDGRAEQY
TRBV4-1	TRBJ1-6	13	ASSQDRRGSSPLH
TRBV21-1	TRBJ2-1	13	ASSEWTGGLNEQF
TRBV6-5	TRBJ2-7	13	ASTPPSGGRYEQY